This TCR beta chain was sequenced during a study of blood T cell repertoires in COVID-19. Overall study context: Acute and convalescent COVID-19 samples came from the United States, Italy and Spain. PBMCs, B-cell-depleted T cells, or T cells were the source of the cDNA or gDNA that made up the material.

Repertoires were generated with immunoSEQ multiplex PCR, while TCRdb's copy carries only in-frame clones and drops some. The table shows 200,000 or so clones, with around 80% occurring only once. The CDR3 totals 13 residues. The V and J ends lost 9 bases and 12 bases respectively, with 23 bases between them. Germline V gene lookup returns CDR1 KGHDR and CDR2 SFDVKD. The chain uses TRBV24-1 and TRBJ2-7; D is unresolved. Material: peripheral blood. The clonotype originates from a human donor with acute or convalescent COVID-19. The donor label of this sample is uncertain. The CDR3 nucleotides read TGTGCCACCCGGGTTCTCCTACCCCCGCGGCGGTACTTC. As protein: CATRVLLPPRRYF.